The next 28 T cell receptor beta chains were all read from a single sample in a study of identifying expanded T cells in peripheral blood. Method: immunoSEQ multiplex PCR; TCRdb's copy keeps in-frame clones and lacks some. This sample yields some 54,000 clones, of which around 82% are seen a single time; 12% to 15% belongs to the top ten. The sample consisted of blood. The source of these receptors is a person aged 18 to 69 in good health.

The rearrangement uses TRBV5-1 and TRBJ2-7; 7 nucleotides align to TRBD1. This CDR3 comprises 13 residues. V shed 2 bases, J shed 6 bases, and the junction held 5 bases outside the gene matches. In germline, CDR1 is SGHRS, CDR2 YFSETQ. The CDR3 region has the DNA TGCGCCAGCAGCTTAGACAGGGCGACCGAGCAGTACGTC. Its translation: CASSLDRATEQYV.

This rearrangement joins TRBV9 to TRBJ2-2; no clear D. The CDR3 covers 13 residues. Trimming removed 4 bases at V and 3 bases at J, with 7 bases between. The germline V gene encodes CDR1 SGDLS and CDR2 YYNGEE. The CDR3 sequence is CASSPRDTGELFF. CDR3 bases: TGTGCCAGCAGCCCCCGGGACACCGGGGAGCTGTTTTTT.

There are a few counts of this clone. V gene TRBV6-1 combines with J gene TRBJ1-2; no definite D call. Germline V gene data show CDR1 as MNHNS and CDR2 as SASEGT. The CDR3 consists of 14 residues. V lost 6 bases, J lost 4 bases, and 15 bases lay in between. The CDR3 reads CASRELAPAYGYTF. CDR3 nucleotides: TGTGCCAGCAGGGAACTGGCCCCTGCCTATGGCTACACCTTC.

This clone has just one count. The rearrangement joins TRBV29-1 to TRBJ2-7, with 12 positions matching TRBD1. Germline CDR1 reads SQVTM; CDR2 reads ANQGSEA. The trim removed 4 bases at V and 7 bases at J, leaving 5 bases unmatched. CDR3 length: 13 residues. The CDR3 loop reads CSVGDRGRGEQYF. In nucleotides, the CDR3 is TGCAGCGTTGGGGACAGGGGGCGCGGGGAGCAGTACTTC.

V usage is TRBV4-3 and J usage is TRBJ2-2, with 10 positions matching TRBD2. V shed 3 bases and J 4 bases; nucleotides not matched to a gene: 5. The V gene's germline CDR1 is LGHNA and CDR2 YSLEER. This CDR3 region has 16 residues. CDR3 region: CASSHQSGRATGELFF. The CDR3 nucleotides are TGCGCCAGCAGCCACCAGAGCGGGAGGGCCACCGGGGAGCTGTTTTTT.

The rearrangement joins TRBV2 to TRBJ1-2; D is possibly TRBD1 (6 bases). This CDR3 spans 14 amino acids. Germline V CDR1 and CDR2: SNHLY, FYNNEI. V was pared by 4 bases and J by 0 bases, with 9 bases between. In DNA, the CDR3 is TGTGCCAGCAGTGGACAGGTGGCTAACTATGGCTACACCTTC. Translated, it gives CASSGQVANYGYTF.

V gene TRBV30 combines with J gene TRBJ1-2, with D maybe TRBD1 (5 bases). Germline CDR1 is GTSNPN and CDR2 is SVGIG (reference sequence). CDR3 length: 12 amino acids. CDR3 sequence reads: CALGTVSGGYTF. CDR3 bases: TGTGCTTTGGGGACTGTCTCAGGTGGCTACACCTTC.

Points on this clone: In the same sample, other DNA sequences code for this CDR3. The CDR3 DNA reads as TGCGCCAGCAGCCAAGGGCCTAACACCGGGGAGCTGTTTTTT. It codes for CASSQGPNTGELFF. The genes are TRBV4-3 and TRBJ2-2; D is ambiguous. CDR3 length: 14 residues. Germline assignment: CDR1 LGHNA and CDR2 YSLEER. Between the trimmed V and J ends, which lost 1 base and 2 bases, there was a span of 5 bases.

The chain is built from TRBV7-2 and TRBJ2-3; D not resolved. Trimming took 4 bases from V and 6 from J, leaving 8 bases between them. Germline V CDR1 and CDR2: SGHTA, FQGNSA. This CDR3 spans 12 amino acids. The CDR3 nucleotides read TGTGCCAGCAGCTCGCCCGCCGATACGCAGTATTTT. This sequence encodes CASSSPADTQYF.

The V call is TRBV6-4, the J call TRBJ1-2, with D unclear. Looked up from germline, CDR1 is MRHNA and CDR2 is SNTAGT. The length of the CDR3 is 14 residues. With 5 bases removed from V and 0 bases from J, the gap between germline ends came to 10 bases. CDR3: CASSYDTANYGYTF. Written as DNA, the CDR3 is TGTGCCAGCAGTTACGATACAGCTAACTATGGCTACACCTTC.

This clone turned up a few times. The chain uses TRBV6-1 and TRBJ2-5, with 12 positions matching TRBD2. In germline, CDR1 is MNHNS, CDR2 SASEGT. Losses at the gene ends were 3 bases for V and 6 bases for J; bases not matched to a gene: 8. The CDR3 extends over 16 amino acids. CDR3 coding DNA: TGTGCCAGCAGTGAGGGGACTAGCGGGTCTTTCCAGACCCAGTACTTC. This sequence encodes CASSEGTSGSFQTQYF.

The rearrangement uses TRBV14 and TRBJ1-1, with TRBD1 as a possible D gene (6 bases). Between the trimmed V and J ends, which lost 0 bases and 8 bases, there was a span of 13 bases. The germline V gene has CDR1 SGHDN and CDR2 FVKESK. There are 14 residues in the CDR3. CDR3 amino acids: CASSQENRVREAFF. CDR3 DNA: TGTGCCAGCAGCCAAGAAAACAGGGTAAGGGAAGCTTTCTTT.

The chain has TRBV6-5 and TRBJ2-7; TRBD1 agrees at 7 bases. The CDR3 length is 14 residues. V lost 0 bases and J lost 4; bases outside the gene matches: 3. Germline V gives CDR1 MNHEY, CDR2 SVGAGI. The CDR3 DNA is TGTGCCAGCAGTTACTCCACAGGGGATTACGAGCAGTACGTC. Protein product: CASSYSTGDYEQYV.

This clone was picked up a small number of times. The V call is TRBV6-1, the J call TRBJ1-1, with D perhaps matching TRBD1 (5 bases). Germline assignment: CDR1 MNHNS and CDR2 SASEGT. The CDR3 has 16 amino acids. Deletions cut 0 bases from V and 2 bases from J, with 13 bases between. The CDR3 spells CASSEAARVSNTEAFF. DNA for the CDR3: TGTGCCAGCAGTGAAGCGGCCAGGGTAAGCAACACTGAAGCTTTCTTT.

This chain links TRBV27 with TRBJ2-2; D is possibly TRBD2 (6 bases). Germline CDR1 MNHEY, CDR2 SMNVEV (reference sequence). Deletions cut 0 bases from V and 7 bases from J, with 9 bases between. The length of the CDR3 is 14 residues. Here the CDR3 reads CASSLSGGDGELFF. As DNA, the CDR3 is TGTGCCAGCAGTTTATCGGGGGGAGACGGGGAGCTGTTTTTT.

The gene calls are TRBV4-1 and TRBJ2-5; 7 bases align to TRBD2. This CDR3 is built from 16 residues. V shed 1 base, J shed 2 bases, and the junction held 7 bases outside the gene matches. The germline gives CDR1 MGHRA, CDR2 YSYEKL. CDR3 bases: TGCGCCAGCAGCCAAGTACGGGGAGGGGCTCAAGAGACCCAGTACTTC. Translating it yields CASSQVRGGAQETQYF.

This clone was observed once. The genes are TRBV2 and TRBJ2-3; D unclear. Trimming removed 4 bases from V and 5 bases from J, with 7 bases in between. Per the germline V gene, CDR1 is SNHLY and CDR2 is FYNNEI. CDR3 size: 12 residues. The DNA of the CDR3 is TGTGCCAGCAGTGTATATGGAGATACGCAGTATTTT. Translating it yields CASSVYGDTQYF.

This clone is a singleton in its sample. The chain joins TRBV6-5 to TRBJ1-1; no reliable D call. This CDR3 has 15 residues. The ends were cut back, 5 bases at V and 4 bases at J, with 17 bases in the middle. The germline V gene has CDR1 MNHEY and CDR2 SVGAGI. CDR3 sequence (DNA): TGTGCCAGCAGTACCCTCGAGGGTGAGGGCACTGAAGCTTTCTTT. It specifies CASSTLEGEGTEAFF.

The genes are TRBV7-2 and TRBJ1-6, with D possibly TRBD1 on 5 matching bases. Germline lookup yields CDR1 SGHTA and CDR2 FQGNSA. The CDR3 covers 15 residues. Deletions cut 4 bases from V and 5 bases from J, with 12 bases between. CDR3 region: CASSYRDLDNSPLHF. The CDR3 DNA reads as TGTGCCAGCAGCTACCGGGACCTTGATAATTCACCCCTCCACTTT.

This chain links TRBV19 with TRBJ2-6; D not certain. The V end was cut by 6 bases, the J end by 0 bases, with 6 bases between. This CDR3 spans 14 amino acids. The germline V gene has CDR1 LNHDA and CDR2 SQIVND (reference sequence). The CDR3 spells CASRVDSGANVLTF. Here the CDR3 DNA reads TGTGCCAGTAGAGTCGACTCTGGGGCCAACGTCCTGACTTTC.

The CDR3 DNA reads as TGCGCCAGCAGCCTAGGCCCAGCGGGGACCCAGTACTTC. Its translation is CASSLGPAGTQYF. J is TRBJ2-5 and V is TRBV4-1, with D possibly matching TRBD2 (6 bases). V lost 4 bases, J lost 7 bases, and 13 bases lay in between. The CDR3 has 13 amino acids. Per germline, CDR1 MGHRA and CDR2 YSYEKL.

This chain uses TRBV5-6 with TRBJ2-7, with D hard to call. Germline V CDR1 and CDR2: SGHDT, YYEEEE. The CDR3 runs 15 residues. The germline V and J ends were trimmed by 2 bases and 6 bases, with 18 bases remaining between them. This CDR3 is CASSLRAGVSPEQYF. CDR3 in DNA: TGTGCCAGCAGCTTACGTGCTGGGGTCAGTCCCGAGCAGTACTTC.

The CDR3 region has the DNA TGTGCCAGCAGCGGCTCGTCTGGAAACACCATATATTTT. Translated: CASSGSSGNTIYF. The rearrangement links TRBV9 to TRBJ1-3; no clear D. This CDR3 is 13 amino acids long. V was shortened by 3 bases and J by 1 base, with 5 bases between the two germline ends. Per the germline V gene, CDR1 is SGDLS and CDR2 is YYNGEE.

This clone has only a few counts. J is TRBJ2-7 and V is TRBV5-8, with 10 bases aligning to TRBD1. This CDR3 has 15 residues. Losses at the gene ends were 0 bases for V and 6 bases for J; bases not matched to a gene: 6. Germline lookup yields CDR1 SGHTS and CDR2 YDEGEE. The CDR3 nucleotides are TGTGCCAGCAGCTTGGGCGGGACAGGGGCCAGCGAGCAGTACTTC. It translates to CASSLGGTGASEQYF. Full variable domain (missing parts from reference TRBV5-8 and TRBJ2-7): EAGVTQSPTHLIKTRGQQATLRCSPISGHTSVYWYQQALGLGLQFLLWYDEGEERNRGNFPPRFSGRQFPNYSSELNVNALELEDSALYLCASSLGGTGASEQYFGPGTRLTVT.

The CDR3 sequence is CASSLREDGSRGAKNIQYF. The CDR3 bases are TGTGCCAGTAGTTTGCGGGAGGACGGATCCCGAGGAGCCAAAAACATTCAGTACTTC. The rearrangement uses TRBV19 and TRBJ2-4; 8 positions match TRBD2. V was clipped by 5 bases and J by 0 bases; unmatched bases: 15. Germline V gene data show CDR1 as LNHDA and CDR2 as SQIVND (reference sequence). This CDR3 is 19 amino acids long.

This chain joins TRBV19 and TRBJ1-1, with D uncertain. Germline loops: CDR1 LNHDA, CDR2 SQIVND (reference sequence). V gave up 7 bases and J gave up 2 bases, with 14 bases separating them. The CDR3 contains 14 residues. CDR3 residues: CASIGPSINTEAFF. The CDR3 bases are TGTGCCAGTATCGGACCGAGTATTAACACTGAAGCTTTCTTT.

In this sample, this clone turned up a few times. The rearrangement uses TRBV10-2 and TRBJ1-2, with TRBD1 matching 7 bases. Per the germline V gene, CDR1 is WSHSY and CDR2 is SAAADI. The CDR3 covers 13 residues. The V segment lost 3 bases and the J segment 5 bases; nucleotides outside the gene matches: 3. CDR3 DNA: TGCGCCAGCAGTGAAGGGACAGAGTATGGCTACACCTTC. Its translation: CASSEGTEYGYTF.

This clone was observed a single time. The CDR3, as DNA: TGTGCCAGCAGCTCTCAACAGGGGATCCCTGGAAACACCATATATTTT. This encodes CASSSQQGIPGNTIYF. The V call is TRBV7-2, the J call TRBJ1-3; TRBD1 aligns across 7 bases. Germline V lookup: CDR1 SGHTA, CDR2 FQGNSA. V lost 4 bases to trimming and J lost 2 bases; unmatched junction nucleotides: 8. The CDR3 consists of 16 residues.